These 22 T cell receptor beta chains were sequenced from one sample in a study of T cell responses to AZD1222 COVID-19 vaccine. This table comes from immunoSEQ multiplex PCR, and its TCRdb copy is limited to in-frame clones, with some not included. The repertoire holds approximately 100,000 clones, with around nine tenths as singletons. Sequenced material: peripheral blood, taken 28 days after the second AZD1222 dose. These receptors all stem from an adult who received the AZD1222 COVID-19 vaccine.

The gene calls are TRBV19 and TRBJ1-2, with D possibly matching TRBD1 (5 bases). CDR1 and CDR2 (germline): LNHDA, SQIVND (reference sequence). V lost 6 bases and J lost 0, with 17 bases in between. This CDR3 is built from 16 residues. CDR3 coding DNA: TGTGCCAGTAGATACTCGACGGGACTAGCTAACTATGGCTACACCTTC. Translation gives CASRYSTGLANYGYTF.

The rearrangement links TRBV28 to TRBJ1-2, with D possibly being TRBD1 (5 bases). V was trimmed by 0 bases and J by 6 bases, leaving 11 bases between them. Looked up from germline, CDR1 is MDHEN and CDR2 is SYDVKM. This CDR3 has 14 residues. As DNA, the CDR3 is TGTGCCAGCAGTTTATGGCAGGGTCGCAATGGCTACACCTTC. This encodes CASSLWQGRNGYTF.

This chain connects TRBV15 to TRBJ1-5, with D tentatively TRBD1 (5 bases). The CDR3 covers 17 residues. V dropped 1 base and J dropped 5 bases, with 18 bases sitting between them. CDR1 and CDR2 (germline): LNHNV, YYDKDF (reference sequence). CDR3 region: CATSRVRDGGADQPQHF. CDR3 coding DNA: TGTGCCACCAGCAGAGTTCGGGACGGAGGGGCGGATCAGCCCCAGCATTTT.

CDR3 bases: TGTGCCAGCAGCCCCCCGAGGGCCTATGGCTACACCTTC. Its translation is CASSPPRAYGYTF. The V and J genes are TRBV6-2 or TRBV6-3 and TRBJ1-2; no definite D call. Germline-derived CDR1 and CDR2 are MNHEY and SVGEGT. The CDR3 contains 13 residues. Deletions cut 6 bases from V and 4 bases from J, with 12 bases between.

The rearrangement uses TRBV28 and TRBJ2-7, with D maybe TRBD2 (6 bases). Germline lookup yields CDR1 MDHEN and CDR2 SYDVKM. This CDR3 is 16 amino acids long. Trimming pared 2 bases from V and 0 bases from J, leaving 14 bases between. This CDR3 is CASSLIRGLNSYEQYF. CDR3 DNA: TGTGCCAGCAGTTTAATTCGGGGGTTAAACTCCTACGAGCAGTACTTC.

The gene calls are TRBV5-1 and TRBJ2-3; tentatively, D is TRBD2 (5 bases). Trimming took 1 base from V and 1 from J, leaving 7 bases between them. Germline assignment: CDR1 SGHRS and CDR2 YFSETQ. This CDR3 spans 14 amino acids. The CDR3: CASSLYGGTDTQYF. The CDR3 bases are TGCGCCAGCAGCTTGTACGGGGGCACAGATACGCAGTATTTT.

The genes are TRBV24-1 and TRBJ2-1; the match to TRBD2 covers 10 bases. This CDR3 spans 13 amino acids. CDR1 is KGHDR, CDR2 SFDVKD, per germline. V lost 5 bases to trimming and J lost 15 bases; unmatched junction nucleotides: 9. CDR3 DNA: TGTGCCACCAGTGCCCTCGGGACTAGCGTACTGTTCTTC. Translated, it gives CATSALGTSVLFF.

The chain is built from TRBV11-2 and TRBJ2-7; no firm D call. The CDR3 is made up of 11 amino acids. Trimming shortened V by 1 base and J by 6 bases, and 4 bases separated the two germline ends. CDR1 and CDR2 (germline): SGHAT, FQNNGV. The CDR3 sequence: CASSLVSEQYF. The CDR3 nucleotides are TGTGCCAGCAGCTTAGTGAGCGAGCAGTACTTC.

This clone was detected ten times or more. The chain recombines TRBV4-3 with TRBJ1-2, with a possible D match to TRBD1 (6 bases). The CDR3 has 16 residues. Trimming cost V 0 bases and J 4 bases, with 15 bases left between them. The germline gives CDR1 LGHNA, CDR2 YSLEER. Here the CDR3 DNA reads TGCGCCAGCAGCCAAGACCACAGGGTATCCCCCTATGGCTACACCTTC. This codes for CASSQDHRVSPYGYTF.

The genes are TRBV9 and TRBJ2-3; 10 bases are shared with TRBD2. The CDR3 has 16 amino acids. Trimming removed 0 bases from V and 0 bases from J; junction bases left unmatched: 1. The germline CDR1 and CDR2 sequences are SGDLS and YYNGEE. The CDR3 protein is CASSVEAGGSTDTQYF. The CDR3 nucleotides read TGTGCCAGCAGCGTAGAAGCGGGGGGGAGCACAGATACGCAGTATTTT.

V is TRBV5-4 and J is TRBJ2-1; 13 positions agree with TRBD2. V shed 4 bases and J 7 bases; nucleotides not matched to a gene: 5. The germline V gene encodes CDR1 SGHNT and CDR2 YYREEE (reference sequence). The CDR3 contains 15 residues. CDR3 residues: CASSPRTSGSNEQFF. The CDR3 DNA is TGTGCCAGCAGCCCAAGGACTAGCGGGAGTAATGAGCAGTTCTTC.

This rearrangement joins TRBV5-1 to TRBJ1-2, with 7 bases identical to TRBD1. This CDR3 spans 16 amino acids. V lost 1 base, J lost 2 bases, and 8 bases stayed unmatched. CDR1 SGHRS and CDR2 YFSETQ come from the germline V gene. CDR3 sequence: CASSLSSSTGNYGYTF. In DNA form, the CDR3 reads TGCGCCAGCAGCTTGTCCAGCTCGACAGGGAACTATGGCTACACCTTC. The full variable domain, in which reference TRBV5-1 and TRBJ1-2 provide the parts outside the CDR3, is KAGVTQTPRYLIKTRGQQVTLSCSPISGHRSVSWYQQTPGQGLQFLFEYFSETQRNKGNFPGRFSGRQFSNSRSEMNVSTLELGDSALYLCASSLSSSTGNYGYTFGSGTRLTVV.

This clone was seen a handful of times. V gene TRBV7-3 combines with J gene TRBJ2-3, with 12 bases identical to TRBD2. The CDR3 runs 15 residues. After removal of 5 bases from V and 6 bases from J, the junction contained 6 bases not matched to a gene. The germline V gene encodes CDR1 SGHTA and CDR2 FQGTGA. The CDR3 DNA reads TGTGCCAGCAGCATACTAGCGGGAGGTGGGGATACGCAGTATTTT. This translates into CASSILAGGGDTQYF.

This clone came up once. V and J are TRBV15 and TRBJ2-7; TRBD1 agrees at 10 bases. CDR3 length equals 17 residues. Per germline, CDR1 LNHNV and CDR2 YYDKDF (reference sequence). Germline trimming cut 2 bases from V and 7 bases from J; bases unmatched to any gene: 14. The CDR3 loop is CATSRSAGQGDLWEQYF. As DNA, the CDR3 is TGTGCCACCAGCAGATCTGCTGGACAGGGGGACCTCTGGGAGCAGTACTTC. Supplemented by reference TRBV15 and TRBJ2-7, the full variable domain reads DAMVIQNPRYQVTQFGKPVTLSCSQTLNHNVMYWYQQKSSQAPKLLFHYYDKDFNNEADTPDNFQSRRPNTSFCFLDIRSPGLGDTAMYLCATSRSAGQGDLWEQYFGPGTRLTVT.

This clone appeared a few times. The rearrangement uses TRBV30 and TRBJ1-4; 11 bases are shared with TRBD1. The V and J ends lost 4 bases and 4 bases, in that order; junction bases with no gene match: 5. The CDR3 spans 15 residues. CDR1 is GTSNPN and CDR2 is SVGIG in the germline V gene (reference sequence). The DNA of the CDR3 is TGTGCCTGGAAGGACAGGGGGCTTTATAATGAAAAACTGTTTTTT. It specifies CAWKDRGLYNEKLFF.

The CDR3 loop is CASSLDPLAVRQETQYF. CDR3 DNA: TGTGCCAGCAGCTTAGACCCACTAGCAGTCCGCCAAGAGACCCAGTACTTC. This chain connects TRBV7-2 to TRBJ2-5; TRBD2 might be the D (6 bases). The CDR3 totals 17 residues. V was pared by 1 base and J by 1 base, with 16 bases between. Per germline, CDR1 SGHTA and CDR2 FQGNSA.

The chain combines TRBV6-5 with TRBJ1-1; tentatively, D is TRBD1 (5 bases). This CDR3 spans 14 amino acids. Germline assignment: CDR1 MNHEY and CDR2 SVGAGI. V dropped 7 bases and J dropped 1 base, with 13 bases sitting between them. CDR3 sequence: CASTYATENTEAFF. DNA of the CDR3: TGTGCCAGCACCTACGCGACAGAGAACACTGAAGCTTTCTTT.

The rearrangement uses TRBV7-3 and TRBJ2-3; 7 bases align to TRBD1. CDR3 length equals 14 residues. CDR1 is SGHTA and CDR2 is FQGTGA in the germline V gene. V trimming: 6 bases; J trimming: 5 bases; junction bases outside the gene matches: 8. This CDR3 is CASSQGGAEDTQYF. CDR3 bases: TGTGCCAGCAGTCAAGGGGGCGCCGAAGATACGCAGTATTTT. The variable domain in full, completed from reference TRBV7-3 and TRBJ2-3, reads GAGVSQTPSNKVTEKGKYVELRCDPISGHTALYWYRQSLGQGPEFLIYFQGTGAADDSGLPNDRFFAVRPEGSVSTLKIQRTERGDSAVYLCASSQGGAEDTQYFGPGTRLTVL.

The chain employs TRBV7-6 and TRBJ1-1; 11 bases agree with TRBD1. The V and J ends lost 5 bases and 4 bases, in that order; junction bases with no gene match: 6. The CDR3 is 15 amino acids. From germline, CDR1 is SGHVS and CDR2 FNYEAQ. The DNA of the CDR3 is TGTGCCAGCAGCGTAGGACAGGGGGCGAGCACTGAAGCTTTCTTT. This codes for CASSVGQGASTEAFF.

This clone was found many times. The genes are TRBV6-4 and TRBJ2-3; 10 positions agree with TRBD2. This CDR3 has 15 residues. The V gene's germline CDR1 is MRHNA and CDR2 SNTAGT. The V segment lost 2 bases and the J segment 1 base; nucleotides outside the gene matches: 0. This chain's CDR3 is CASSDGTSGTDTQYF. CDR3 bases: TGTGCCAGCAGTGACGGGACTAGCGGCACAGATACGCAGTATTTT.

This clone was detected once. The V and J genes are TRBV11-2 and TRBJ1-6; D might be TRBD1 (5 bases). The germline V gene encodes CDR1 SGHAT and CDR2 FQNNGV. Between the trimmed V and J ends, which lost 1 base and 0 bases, there was a span of 10 bases. The CDR3 is 17 amino acids. The CDR3 protein is CASSLGPGSSYNSPLHF. The DNA for the CDR3 is TGTGCCAGCAGCTTAGGTCCAGGGAGCTCCTATAATTCACCCCTCCACTTT.

CDR3 amino acids: CASSPRTGYNEQFF. The CDR3 DNA reads TGTGCCAGCTCACCTAGGACAGGATACAATGAGCAGTTCTTC. The rearrangement links TRBV18 to TRBJ2-1; 7 bases fit TRBD1. The CDR3 loop spans 14 amino acids. The J segment lost 4 bases and the V segment lost 3 bases, leaving 3 bases of the junction unmatched. Germline CDR1 and CDR2: KGHSH and LQKENI.